This T cell receptor (beta chain) was identified in a study of T-cell reconstitution after alpha-beta-depleted transplantation in children. During its preparation, the TCRbeta library received unique molecular identifiers. One entry per CDR3 protein results from TCRdb running MiXCR on the PCR reads. The table has about 110,000 distinct CDR3 sequences, approximately 6% seen once. The CDR3 has 14 residues. The germline CDR1 and CDR2 sequences are DFQATT and SNEGSKA (reference sequence). Losses at the gene ends were 0 bases for V and 4 bases for J; bases not matched to a gene: 3. This clonotype was detected a few times. Its antigen remains unknown. Findings and limits, study-wide: Several hundred expanded graft clones reportedly gave rise to the alpha-beta T cells present about two months after transplant. Surviving recipient T cells and intrathymic progenitors accounted for some patients' high TCRbeta diversity at day 60.

The source material was PBMCs, mostly from graft donor cells, sampled 360 days after TCRalphabeta/CD19-depleted stem cell transplant. This TCR was recovered from a male patient aged 2 to 10 who had a stem cell transplant for acute lymphoblastic leukemia, so the T cells may come from the graft donor. The chain has TRBV20-1 and TRBJ2-7; 10 bases map to TRBD1. The CDR3 DNA reads as TGCAGTGCTAGAGACGGACAGGGGGTTTACGAGCAGTACTTC. It codes for CSARDGQGVYEQYF.